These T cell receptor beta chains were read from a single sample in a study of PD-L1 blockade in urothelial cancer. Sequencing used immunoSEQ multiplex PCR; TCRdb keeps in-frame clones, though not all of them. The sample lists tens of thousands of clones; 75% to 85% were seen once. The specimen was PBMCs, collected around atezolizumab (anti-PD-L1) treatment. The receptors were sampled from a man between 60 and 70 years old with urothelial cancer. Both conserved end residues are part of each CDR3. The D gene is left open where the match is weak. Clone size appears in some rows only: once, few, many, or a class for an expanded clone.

CDR3aa: CAWSRGGTGVNQPQHF
CDR3nt: TGTGCCTGGAGTAGGGGAGGAACGGGAGTTAATCAGCCCCAGCATTTT
j_gene: TRBJ1-5
v_gene: TRBV30
abundance: -
d_gene: -

CDR3aa: CAISDPSGGPNTGELFF
CDR3nt: TGTGCCATCAGTGACCCTAGCGGGGGCCCGAACACCGGGGAGCTGTTTTTT
j_gene: TRBJ2-2
v_gene: TRBV10-3
abundance: -
d_gene: TRBD2

CDR3aa: CAWVTNQETQYF
CDR3nt: TGTGCCTGGGTGACTAACCAAGAGACCCAGTACTTC
j_gene: TRBJ2-5
v_gene: TRBV30
abundance: -
d_gene: -

CDR3aa: CASRQDPNYGYTF
CDR3nt: TGTGCCAGCCGACAGGACCCTAACTATGGCTACACCTTC
j_gene: TRBJ1-2
v_gene: TRBV6-5
abundance: -
d_gene: -

CDR3aa: CASSSSGTGNSPLHF
CDR3nt: TGTGCCAGCAGTTCCTCCGGGACAGGAAATTCACCCCTCCACTTT
j_gene: TRBJ1-6
v_gene: TRBV6-5
abundance: -
d_gene: TRBD1

CDR3aa: CASSPHPSGTGVNEQFF
CDR3nt: TGTGCCAGCAGCCCCCATCCCTCCGGGACAGGGGTAAATGAGCAGTTCTTC
j_gene: TRBJ2-1
v_gene: TRBV11-2
abundance: once
d_gene: TRBD1

CDR3aa: CASSATGGGNQPQHF
CDR3nt: TGTGCCAGCAGCGCGACAGGAGGTGGCAATCAGCCCCAGCATTTT
j_gene: TRBJ1-5
v_gene: TRBV9
abundance: -
d_gene: -

CDR3aa: CASSPGTGGLPNYGYTF
CDR3nt: TGTGCCAGCAGTCCCGGGACAGGGGGCCTCCCTAACTATGGCTACACCTTC
j_gene: TRBJ1-2
v_gene: TRBV27
abundance: -
d_gene: TRBD1

CDR3aa: CASSIRTSGPGELFF
CDR3nt: TGTGCCAGCAGTATCAGGACTAGCGGACCCGGGGAGCTGTTTTTT
j_gene: TRBJ2-2
v_gene: TRBV2
abundance: few
d_gene: TRBD2

CDR3aa: CASSEDRTSLTGELFF
CDR3nt: TGTGCCAGCAGTGAAGATCGGACTAGCTTAACCGGGGAGCTGTTTTTT
j_gene: TRBJ2-2
v_gene: TRBV2
abundance: -
d_gene: TRBD2

CDR3aa: CASSYRNLADTQYF
CDR3nt: TGTGCCAGCAGCTACAGGAACTTGGCAGATACGCAGTATTTT
j_gene: TRBJ2-3
v_gene: TRBV11-2
abundance: -
d_gene: -

CDR3aa: CASSVGTEETQYF
CDR3nt: TGTGCCAGCAGCGTGGGGACAGAAGAGACCCAGTACTTC
j_gene: TRBJ2-5
v_gene: TRBV9
abundance: -
d_gene: TRBD1

CDR3aa: CASSSYQETQYF
CDR3nt: TGTGCCAGCAGTTCGTATCAAGAGACCCAGTACTTC
j_gene: TRBJ2-5
v_gene: TRBV28
abundance: -
d_gene: -

CDR3aa: CASSEGATNEKLFF
CDR3nt: TGTGCCAGCAGTGAAGGAGCAACTAATGAAAAACTGTTTTTT
j_gene: TRBJ1-4
v_gene: TRBV25-1
abundance: -
d_gene: -

CDR3aa: CASSLGQGQNEQYF
CDR3nt: TGCGCCAGCAGCTTGGGACAGGGTCAAAACGAGCAGTACTTC
j_gene: TRBJ2-7
v_gene: TRBV5-1
abundance: -
d_gene: TRBD1

CDR3aa: CASSPEQGPVYGYTF
CDR3nt: TGTGCCAGCAGCCCAGAACAGGGCCCAGTATATGGCTACACCTTC
j_gene: TRBJ1-2
v_gene: TRBV7-2
abundance: once
d_gene: -

CDR3aa: CASSLPEHREQFF
CDR3nt: TGTGCCAGCAGCTTACCGGAGCACAGGGAGCAGTTCTTC
j_gene: TRBJ2-1
v_gene: TRBV7-2
abundance: -
d_gene: -

CDR3aa: CASNRDGTEAYEQYF
CDR3nt: TGTGCCAGCAACAGGGACGGGACAGAAGCCTACGAGCAGTACTTC
j_gene: TRBJ2-7
v_gene: TRBV2
abundance: -
d_gene: TRBD1

CDR3aa: CASSLTSTDTQYF
CDR3nt: TGCGCCAGCAGCTTGACTAGCACAGATACGCAGTATTTT
j_gene: TRBJ2-3
v_gene: TRBV5-1
abundance: -
d_gene: -

CDR3aa: CASSFTVSGANVLTF
CDR3nt: TGTGCCAGCAGCTTTACAGTCTCTGGGGCCAACGTCCTGACTTTC
j_gene: TRBJ2-6
v_gene: TRBV7-9
abundance: -
d_gene: -

CDR3aa: CASSRTSGGKDTQYF
CDR3nt: TGTGCCAGCAGCCGGACTAGCGGGGGTAAAGATACGCAGTATTTT
j_gene: TRBJ2-3
v_gene: TRBV7-9
abundance: -
d_gene: TRBD2

CDR3aa: CASSRQGNDEQFF
CDR3nt: TGTGCCAGCAGTCGACAGGGAAACGATGAGCAGTTCTTC
j_gene: TRBJ2-1
v_gene: TRBV2
abundance: -
d_gene: TRBD1

CDR3aa: CASSYSGSNSPLHF
CDR3nt: TGTGCCAGCAGCTATTCGGGATCCAATTCACCCCTCCACTTT
j_gene: TRBJ1-6
v_gene: TRBV7-9
abundance: -
d_gene: -

CDR3aa: CASSSPTGAYEQYF
CDR3nt: TGTGCCAGCAGTTCCCCGACAGGGGCCTACGAGCAGTACTTC
j_gene: TRBJ2-7
v_gene: TRBV28
abundance: -
d_gene: TRBD1

CDR3aa: CASIYFTGGTDTQYF
CDR3nt: TGTGCCAGCATCTACTTTACGGGGGGCACAGATACGCAGTATTTT
j_gene: TRBJ2-3
v_gene: TRBV6-1
abundance: -
d_gene: -